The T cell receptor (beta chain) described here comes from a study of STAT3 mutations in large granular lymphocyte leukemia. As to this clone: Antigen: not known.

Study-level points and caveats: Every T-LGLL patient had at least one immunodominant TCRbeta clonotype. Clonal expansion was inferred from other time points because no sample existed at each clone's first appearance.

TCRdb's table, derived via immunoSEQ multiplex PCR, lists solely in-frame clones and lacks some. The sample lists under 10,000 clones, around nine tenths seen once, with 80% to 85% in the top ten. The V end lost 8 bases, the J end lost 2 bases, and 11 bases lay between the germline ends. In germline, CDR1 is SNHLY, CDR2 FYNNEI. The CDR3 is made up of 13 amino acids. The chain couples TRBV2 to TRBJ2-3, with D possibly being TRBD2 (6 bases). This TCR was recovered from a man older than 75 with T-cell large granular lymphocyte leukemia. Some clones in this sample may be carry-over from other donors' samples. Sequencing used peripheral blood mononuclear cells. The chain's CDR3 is CASGRGLTDTQYF. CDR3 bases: TGTGCCAGCGGTCGGGGACTCACAGATACGCAGTATTTT. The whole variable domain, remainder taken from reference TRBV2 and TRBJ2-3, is EPEVTQTPSHQVTQMGQEVILRCVPISNHLYFYWYRQILGQKVEFLVSFYNNEISEKSEIFDDQFSVERPDGSNFTLKIRSTKLEDSAMYFCASGRGLTDTQYFGPGTRLTVL.